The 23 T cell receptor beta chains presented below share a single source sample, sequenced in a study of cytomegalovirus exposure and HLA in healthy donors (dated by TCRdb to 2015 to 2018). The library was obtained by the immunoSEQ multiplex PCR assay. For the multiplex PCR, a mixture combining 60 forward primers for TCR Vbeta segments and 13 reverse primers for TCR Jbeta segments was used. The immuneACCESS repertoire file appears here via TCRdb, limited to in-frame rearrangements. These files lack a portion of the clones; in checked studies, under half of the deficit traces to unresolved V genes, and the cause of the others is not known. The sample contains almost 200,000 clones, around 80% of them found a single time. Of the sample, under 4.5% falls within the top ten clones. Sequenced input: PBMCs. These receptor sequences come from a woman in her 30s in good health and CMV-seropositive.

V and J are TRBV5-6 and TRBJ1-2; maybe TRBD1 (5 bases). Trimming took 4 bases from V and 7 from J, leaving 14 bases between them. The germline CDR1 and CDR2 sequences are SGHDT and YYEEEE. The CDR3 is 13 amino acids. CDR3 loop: CASSGPPGGGYTF. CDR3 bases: TGTGCCAGCAGCGGCCCACCGGGGGGTGGCTACACCTTC. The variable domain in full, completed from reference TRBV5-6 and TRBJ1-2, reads DAGVTQSPTHLIKTRGQQVTLRCSPKSGHDTVSWYQQALGQGPQFIFQYYEEEERQRGNFPDRFSGHQFPNYSSELNVNALLLGDSALYLCASSGPPGGGYTFGSGTRLTVV.

The CDR3 nucleotides read TGCGCCAGCAGTCCGGACAGGGTAGATTCACCCCTCCACTTT. This translates into CASSPDRVDSPLHF. The J gene is TRBJ1-6, the V gene TRBV10-1; TRBD1 aligns across 8 bases. The CDR3 covers 14 residues. V was pared by 5 bases and J by 8 bases, with 5 bases of the junction left unmatched. From germline, CDR1 is WNHNN and CDR2 SYGVQD (reference sequence).

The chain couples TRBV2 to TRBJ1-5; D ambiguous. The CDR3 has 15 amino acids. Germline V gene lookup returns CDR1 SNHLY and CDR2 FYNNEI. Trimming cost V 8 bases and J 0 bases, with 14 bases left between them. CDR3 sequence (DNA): TGTGCCAGCCATGAAGGCAGGTATAGCAATCAGCCCCAGCATTTT. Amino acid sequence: CASHEGRYSNQPQHF.

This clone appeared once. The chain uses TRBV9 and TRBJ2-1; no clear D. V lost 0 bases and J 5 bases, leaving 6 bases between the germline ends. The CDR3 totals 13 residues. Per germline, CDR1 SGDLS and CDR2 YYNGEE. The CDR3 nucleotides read TGTGCCAGCAGCGTAGACTACCACAATGAGCAGTTCTTC. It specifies CASSVDYHNEQFF.

For the CDR3, the DNA is TGTGCCAGCAGCGTAGAGGGACTAAACACAGATACGCAGTATTTT. It translates to CASSVEGLNTDTQYF. The chain uses TRBV9 and TRBJ2-3; TRBD2 matches at 7 bases. The CDR3 contains 15 residues. Germline assignment: CDR1 SGDLS and CDR2 YYNGEE. The V segment lost 0 bases and the J segment 2 bases; nucleotides outside the gene matches: 3.

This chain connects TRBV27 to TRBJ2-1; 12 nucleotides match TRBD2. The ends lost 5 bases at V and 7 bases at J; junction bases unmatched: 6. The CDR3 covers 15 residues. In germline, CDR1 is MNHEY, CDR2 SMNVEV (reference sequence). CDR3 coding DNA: TGTGCCAGCAGTCGTCTAGCGGGAGGGCCGAATGAGCAGTTCTTC. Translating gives CASSRLAGGPNEQFF.

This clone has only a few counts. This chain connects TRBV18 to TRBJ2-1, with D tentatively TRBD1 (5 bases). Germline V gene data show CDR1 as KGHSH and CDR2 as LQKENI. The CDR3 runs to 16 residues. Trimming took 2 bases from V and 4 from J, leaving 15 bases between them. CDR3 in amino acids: CASSPGFDSQYNEQFF. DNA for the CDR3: TGTGCCAGCTCACCAGGTTTTGACAGTCAGTACAATGAGCAGTTCTTC. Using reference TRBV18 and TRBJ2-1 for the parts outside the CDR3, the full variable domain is NAGVMQNPRHLVRRRGQEARLRCSPMKGHSHVYWYRQLPEEGLKFMVYLQKENIIDESGMPKERFSAEFPKEGPSILRIQQVVRGDSAAYFCASSPGFDSQYNEQFFGPGTRLTVL.

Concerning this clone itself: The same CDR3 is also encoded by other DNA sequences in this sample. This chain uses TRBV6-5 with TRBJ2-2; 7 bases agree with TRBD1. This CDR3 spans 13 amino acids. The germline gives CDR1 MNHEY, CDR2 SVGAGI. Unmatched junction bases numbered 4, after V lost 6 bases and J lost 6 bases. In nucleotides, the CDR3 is TGTGCCAGCAGCCTACAGGGGTCCGGGGAGCTGTTTTTT. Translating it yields CASSLQGSGELFF.

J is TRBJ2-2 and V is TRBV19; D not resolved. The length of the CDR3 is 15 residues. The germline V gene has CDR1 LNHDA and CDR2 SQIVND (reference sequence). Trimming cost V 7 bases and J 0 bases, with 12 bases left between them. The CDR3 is CASTPDTTNTGELFF. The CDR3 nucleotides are TGTGCCAGTACTCCCGACACCACGAACACCGGGGAGCTGTTTTTT.

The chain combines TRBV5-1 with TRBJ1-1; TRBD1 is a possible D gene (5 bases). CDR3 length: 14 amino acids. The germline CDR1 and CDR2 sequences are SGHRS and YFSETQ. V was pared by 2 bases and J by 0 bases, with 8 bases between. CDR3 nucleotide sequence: TGCGCCAGCAGCTTCGGAGGGGTGAACACTGAAGCTTTCTTT. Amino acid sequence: CASSFGGVNTEAFF.

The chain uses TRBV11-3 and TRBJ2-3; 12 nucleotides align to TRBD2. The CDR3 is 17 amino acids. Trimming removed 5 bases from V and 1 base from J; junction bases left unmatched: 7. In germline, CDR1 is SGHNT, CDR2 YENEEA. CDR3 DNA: TGTGCCAGCAGCCCTTCTTGGACTAGCGGGGGCACAGATACGCAGTATTTT. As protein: CASSPSWTSGGTDTQYF. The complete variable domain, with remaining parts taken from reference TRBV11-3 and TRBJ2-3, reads EAGVVQSPRYKIIEKKQPVAFWCNPISGHNTLYWYLQNLGQGPELLIRYENEEAVDDSQLPKDRFSAERLKGVDSTLKIQPAELGDSAVYLCASSPSWTSGGTDTQYFGPGTRLTVL.

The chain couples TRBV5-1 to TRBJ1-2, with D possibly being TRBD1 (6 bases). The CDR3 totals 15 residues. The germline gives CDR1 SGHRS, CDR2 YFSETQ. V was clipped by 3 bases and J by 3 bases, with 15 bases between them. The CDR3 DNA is TGCGCCAGCAGCTCAACAAAGGCAGGGGACTATGGCTACACCTTC. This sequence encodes CASSSTKAGDYGYTF.

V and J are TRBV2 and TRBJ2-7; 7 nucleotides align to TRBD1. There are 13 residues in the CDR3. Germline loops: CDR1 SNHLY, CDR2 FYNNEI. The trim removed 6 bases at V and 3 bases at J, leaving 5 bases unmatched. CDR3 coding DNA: TGTGCCAGCAGACGGCAGGGGGTCTACGAGCAGTACTTC. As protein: CASRRQGVYEQYF.

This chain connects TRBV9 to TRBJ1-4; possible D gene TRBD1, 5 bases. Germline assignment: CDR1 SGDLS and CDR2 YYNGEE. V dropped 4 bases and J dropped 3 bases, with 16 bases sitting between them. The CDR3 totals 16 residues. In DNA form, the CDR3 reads TGTGCCAGCAGCCCGAGCGCAGGGCCTGCTAATGAAAAACTGTTTTTT. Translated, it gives CASSPSAGPANEKLFF.

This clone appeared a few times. In nucleotides, the CDR3 is TGTGCCAGCAGCTTCCAGGCGGGAACTGAAGCTTTCTTT. This sequence encodes CASSFQAGTEAFF. The genes are TRBV11-2 and TRBJ1-1; the D is unclear. This CDR3 is built from 13 residues. CDR1 is SGHAT, CDR2 FQNNGV, per germline. Trimming stripped 3 bases from V and 5 bases from J, with 10 bases between. Variable domain in full (rest from reference TRBV11-2 and TRBJ1-1): EAGVAQSPRYKIIEKRQSVAFWCNPISGHATLYWYQQILGQGPKLLIQFQNNGVVDDSQLPKDRFSAERLKGVDSTLKIQPAKLEDSAVYLCASSFQAGTEAFFGQGTRLTVV.

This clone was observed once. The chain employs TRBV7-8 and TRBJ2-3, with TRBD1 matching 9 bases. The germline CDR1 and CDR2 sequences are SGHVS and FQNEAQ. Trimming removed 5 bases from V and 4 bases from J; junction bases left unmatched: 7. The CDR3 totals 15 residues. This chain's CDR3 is CASSPDRGWADTQYF. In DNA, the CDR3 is TGTGCCAGCAGCCCGGACAGGGGATGGGCAGATACGCAGTATTTT.

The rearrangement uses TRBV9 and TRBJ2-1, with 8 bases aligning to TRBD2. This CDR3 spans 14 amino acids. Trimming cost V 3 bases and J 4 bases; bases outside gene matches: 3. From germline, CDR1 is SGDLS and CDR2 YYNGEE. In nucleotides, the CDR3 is TGTGCCAGCAGCGCGGGGGGGCCATACAATGAGCAGTTCTTC. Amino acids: CASSAGGPYNEQFF.

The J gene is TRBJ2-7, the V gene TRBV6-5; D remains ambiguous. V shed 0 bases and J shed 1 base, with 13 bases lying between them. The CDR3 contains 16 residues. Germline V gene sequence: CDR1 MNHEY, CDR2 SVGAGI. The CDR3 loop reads CASSYSSGGYSYEQYF. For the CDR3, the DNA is TGTGCCAGCAGTTACTCGAGTGGCGGATATTCCTACGAGCAGTACTTC.

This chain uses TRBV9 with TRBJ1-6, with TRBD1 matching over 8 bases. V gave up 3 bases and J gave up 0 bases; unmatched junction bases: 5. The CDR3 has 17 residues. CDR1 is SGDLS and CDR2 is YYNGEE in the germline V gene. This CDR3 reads CASSATGASSYNSPLHF. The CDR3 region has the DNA TGTGCCAGCAGCGCGACAGGGGCGAGCTCCTATAATTCACCCCTCCACTTT.

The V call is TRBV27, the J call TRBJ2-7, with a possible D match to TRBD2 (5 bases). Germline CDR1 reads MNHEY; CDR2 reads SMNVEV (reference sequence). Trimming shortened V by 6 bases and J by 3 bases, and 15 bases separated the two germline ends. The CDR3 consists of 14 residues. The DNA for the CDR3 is TGTGCCAGCAGCCCTCTTGAGGGCAACTACGAGCAGTACTTC. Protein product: CASSPLEGNYEQYF.

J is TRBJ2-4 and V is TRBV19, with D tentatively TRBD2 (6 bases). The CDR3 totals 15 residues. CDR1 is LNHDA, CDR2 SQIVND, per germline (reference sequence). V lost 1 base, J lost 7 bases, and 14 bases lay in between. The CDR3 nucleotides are TGTGCCAGTAGTATAGGGAGGGGACGTGGGAACATTCAGTACTTC. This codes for CASSIGRGRGNIQYF.

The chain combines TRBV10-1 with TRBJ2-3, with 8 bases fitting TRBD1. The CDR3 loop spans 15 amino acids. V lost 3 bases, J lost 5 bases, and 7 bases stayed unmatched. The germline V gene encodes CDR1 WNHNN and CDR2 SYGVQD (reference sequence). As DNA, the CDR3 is TGCGCCAGCAGTGACGCCAGGGGGCGCGTAGATACGCAGTATTTT. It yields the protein CASSDARGRVDTQYF.

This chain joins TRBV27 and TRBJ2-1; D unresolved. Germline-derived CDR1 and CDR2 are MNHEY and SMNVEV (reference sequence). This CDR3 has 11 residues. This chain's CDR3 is CTTSAYNEQFF. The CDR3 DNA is TGTACTACCAGCGCCTACAATGAGCAGTTCTTC.